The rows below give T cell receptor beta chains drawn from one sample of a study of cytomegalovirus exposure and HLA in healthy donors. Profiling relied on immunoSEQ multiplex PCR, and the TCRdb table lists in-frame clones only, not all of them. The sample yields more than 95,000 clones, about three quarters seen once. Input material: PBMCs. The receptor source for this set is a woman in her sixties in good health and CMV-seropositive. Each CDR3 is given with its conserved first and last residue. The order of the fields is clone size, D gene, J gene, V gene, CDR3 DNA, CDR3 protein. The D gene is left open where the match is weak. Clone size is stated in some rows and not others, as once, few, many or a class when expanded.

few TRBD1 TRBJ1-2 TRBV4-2 TGTGCCAGCAGCCAAGATTGGGGACAGGGGTTCTATGGCTACACCTTC CASSQDWGQGFYGYTF
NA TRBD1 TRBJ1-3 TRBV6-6 TGTGCCAGCAGACCGGGACAGGGGGTTTCTGGAAACACCATATATTTT CASRPGQGVSGNTIYF
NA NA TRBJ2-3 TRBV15 TGTGCCACCAGCAGGGGGCCCACCTTGGGGACAGATACGCAGTATTTT CATSRGPTLGTDTQYF
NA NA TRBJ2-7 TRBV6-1 TGTGCCAGCAGTGGCGGGGCTTCGGGGAACTACGAGCAGTACTTC CASSGGASGNYEQYF
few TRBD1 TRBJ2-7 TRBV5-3 TGTGCCAGAAGTTTGAACCGGACAGGGGAAGAGCAGTACTTC CARSLNRTGEEQYF
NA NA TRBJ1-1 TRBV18 TGTGCCAGCTCACCACCCCAGACAGGTAATACTGAAGCTTTCTTT CASSPPQTGNTEAFF
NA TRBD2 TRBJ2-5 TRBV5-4 TGTGCCAGCAGCTTGGCCTCCGGGAGGGCCCAAGAGACCCAGTACTTC CASSLASGRAQETQYF
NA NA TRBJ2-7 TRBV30 TGTGCCTGGAGTAGGGACTCGAACTACGAGCAGTACTTC CAWSRDSNYEQYF
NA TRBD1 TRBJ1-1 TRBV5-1 TGCGCCAGCAGCTTCGGACAGGGACTGAACACTGAAGCTTTCTTT CASSFGQGLNTEAFF
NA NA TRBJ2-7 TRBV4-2 TGTGCCAGCAGCCAAGAATTAGGTAGCGTATACGAGCAGTACTTC CASSQELGSVYEQYF
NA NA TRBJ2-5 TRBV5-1 TGCGCCAGCAGCTTGGAATATGGCACCCAGTACTTC CASSLEYGTQYF
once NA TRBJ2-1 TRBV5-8 TGTGCCAGCAGCTTCAACCCGGGGGACTACAATGAGCAGTTCTTC CASSFNPGDYNEQFF
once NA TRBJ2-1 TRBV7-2 TGTGCCAGCAGCTCGCGACTAGAATTCTCCAATGAGCAGTTCTTC CASSSRLEFSNEQFF
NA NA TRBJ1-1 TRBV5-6 TGTGCCAGCAGCTTGTGTATGGGGCCTCTGGTCCGGCATGAATCTTTCTTT CASSLCMGPLVRHESFF
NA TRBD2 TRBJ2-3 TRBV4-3 TGCGCCAGCAGCCAGCCACCTGCGCGGGGGTCCACAGATACGCAGTATTTT CASSQPPARGSTDTQYF
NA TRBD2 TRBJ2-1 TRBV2 TGTGCCAGCAGTACCACCGGGGGTAGCGGGGTTGGACAGTTCTTC CASSTTGGSGVGQFF
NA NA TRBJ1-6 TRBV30 TGTGCCTGGACTCTCCCCCGTCAGGAATCACCCCTCCACTTT CAWTLPRQESPLHF
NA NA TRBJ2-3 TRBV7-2 TGTGCCAGCAGCACGACTAGTAAGACGCAGTATTTT CASSTTSKTQYF
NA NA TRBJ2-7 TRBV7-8 TGTGCCAGCAGCCCGCGACAGGACAACTCCTACGAGCAGTACTTC CASSPRQDNSYEQYF
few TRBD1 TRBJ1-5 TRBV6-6 TGTGCCAGCAGTTACGAACAGGGGGCTGGCAATCAGCCCCAGCATTTT CASSYEQGAGNQPQHF
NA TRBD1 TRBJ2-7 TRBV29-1 TGCAGCGTTCTTGGGACAGGGGGCTCCTACGAGCAGTACTTC CSVLGTGGSYEQYF
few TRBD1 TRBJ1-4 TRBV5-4 TGTGCCAGCAGCTCCCGGGACAGGAATGAAAAACTGTTTTTT CASSSRDRNEKLFF
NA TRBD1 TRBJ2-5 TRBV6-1 TGTGCCAGCAGTTCCGGGACAGGGTCGGGGGAGACCCAGTACTTC CASSSGTGSGETQYF
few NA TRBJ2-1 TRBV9 TGTGCCAGCAGCGTAGACGCGTATAGCTCCTACAATGAGCAGTTCTTC CASSVDAYSSYNEQFF
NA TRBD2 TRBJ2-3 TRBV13 TGTGCCAGCAGCTTAAGGGTAGCGGGGTTTTTCACAGATACGCAGTATTTT CASSLRVAGFFTDTQYF
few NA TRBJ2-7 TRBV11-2 TGTGCCAGCAGCCCCGGGACTTCTGAGCAGTACTTC CASSPGTSEQYF
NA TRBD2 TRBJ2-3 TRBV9 TGTGCCAGCAGCGTAGGCGGGGGGAGCACAGATACGCAGTATTTT CASSVGGGSTDTQYF
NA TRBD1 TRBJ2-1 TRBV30 TGTGCCTGGAGGGGACAGGGCTTCTACAATGAGCAGTTCTTC CAWRGQGFYNEQFF
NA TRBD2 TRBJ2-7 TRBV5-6 TGTGCCAGCAGCCCGACTGGACTAGTCCACGAGCAGTACTTC CASSPTGLVHEQYF
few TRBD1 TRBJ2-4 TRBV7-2 TGTGCCAGCAGCTTAGCATGGACACAGGGGGCGAGGCGTAAAGGAAACATTCAGTACTTC CASSLAWTQGARRKGNIQYF
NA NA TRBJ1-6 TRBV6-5 TGTGCCAGCAGCCGTACCGGGCAGGGAGGGGGACCCCTCCACTTT CASSRTGQGGGPLHF
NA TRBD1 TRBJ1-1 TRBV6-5 TGTGCCAGCAGTTTCAGGGGGACAGGATCGAACACTGAAGCTTTCTTT CASSFRGTGSNTEAFF
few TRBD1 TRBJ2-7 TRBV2 TGTGCCAGCAAGGGACAGGGGCGTTCCTACGAGCAGTACTTC CASKGQGRSYEQYF
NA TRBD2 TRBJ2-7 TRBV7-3 TGTGCCAGCAGCTCATATGGGGGAGCGGGACTAGCATCCGAGCAGTACTTC CASSSYGGAGLASEQYF
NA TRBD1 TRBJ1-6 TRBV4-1 TGCGCCAGCAGCCCACGGGACAGGGATAATTCACCCCTCCACTTT CASSPRDRDNSPLHF
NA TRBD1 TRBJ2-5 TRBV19 TGTGCCAGTAGTCTAAAATCGGGACAGGGCCCCAGGAGGGAGACCCAGTACTTC CASSLKSGQGPRRETQYF
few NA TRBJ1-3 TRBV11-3 TGTGCCAGCAGCTTAGGAGCGGGTCTCTCTGGAAACACCATATATTTT CASSLGAGLSGNTIYF
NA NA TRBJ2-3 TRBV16 TGTGCCAGCAGCCAACGGAGGGTCTCTCTTTCTAGCACAGATACGCAGTATTTT CASSQRRVSLSSTDTQYF
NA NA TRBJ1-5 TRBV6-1 TGTGCCAGCAGTGAAGTGGTAGGAGGGCGGCAGCCCCAGCATTTT CASSEVVGGRQPQHF
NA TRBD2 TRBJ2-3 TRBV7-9 TGTGCCAGCAGCCAGGGACTAGCGGGGGCGAGCACAGATACGCAGTATTTT CASSQGLAGASTDTQYF
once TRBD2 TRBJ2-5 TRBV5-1 TGCGCCAGCAGCTTGGGCGGTCTAGCGGGGGGCTCAGAGACCCAGTACTTC CASSLGGLAGGSETQYF
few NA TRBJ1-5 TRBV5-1 TGCGCCAGCAGCTTGTCCAGCAGGGATCAGCCCCAGCATTTT CASSLSSRDQPQHF
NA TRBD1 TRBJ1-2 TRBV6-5 TGTGCCAGCAGTGGGCCCGGGACAGGCGAAATTTATTACACCTTC CASSGPGTGEIYYTF
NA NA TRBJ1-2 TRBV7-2 TGTGCCAGCAGCTTAAGGTTTTCAACCAGGGGTGGCTACACCTTC CASSLRFSTRGGYTF
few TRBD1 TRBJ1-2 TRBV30 TGTGCCTGGAGCCGGGACAGACCCTATGGCTACACCTTC CAWSRDRPYGYTF
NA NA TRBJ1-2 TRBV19 TGTGCCAGTACTAGCGGGGGCGGCTATGGCTACACCTTC CASTSGGGYGYTF
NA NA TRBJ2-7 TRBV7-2 TGTGCCAGCAGCTTATCGCTATACGAGCAGTACTTC CASSLSLYEQYF
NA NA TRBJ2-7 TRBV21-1 TGTGCCAGCACGGTCGAGCAGTACTTC CASTVEQYF
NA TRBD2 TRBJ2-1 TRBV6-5 TGTGCCAGCAGCCCTGCTAGCGGGAGGGAGTTCTTC CASSPASGREFF
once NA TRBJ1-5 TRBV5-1 TGCGCCAGCAGCCCGGTTGGCGGGAACAATCAGCCCCAGCATTTT CASSPVGGNNQPQHF
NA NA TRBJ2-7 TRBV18 TGTGCCAGCTCACCACGGGCAGGCGATTTCTCCTACGAGCAGTACTTC CASSPRAGDFSYEQYF
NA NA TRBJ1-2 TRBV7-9 TGTGCCAGCAGCTTCCAGGGAACTAACTATGGCTACACCTTC CASSFQGTNYGYTF
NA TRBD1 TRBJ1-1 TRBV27 TGTGCCAGCAGACGTCATCAGGGGGTGAACACTGAAGCTTTCTTT CASRRHQGVNTEAFF